This T cell receptor (beta chain) was identified during a study of T cells in Graves' hyperthyroidism and ophthalmopathy. Regarding the study as a whole: Most clonotypes expanded in thyroid above 0.001 were likewise present in blood. From stable hyperthyroidism, ophthalmopathy was set apart by a 13 V-J model.

Amplified TCR beta CDR3 regions came from RNA transcripts. The HTBI primer set was used in a first-round RT-PCR of the TCR CDR3. TCRdb re-called the multiplex PCR reads with MiXCR, one entry per CDR3 protein. The repertoire holds 340,000 or so distinct CDR3 sequences, with approximately 15% as singletons. Comments on this clonotype: What it recognizes is unknown.

V dropped 6 bases and J dropped 3; count of bases not matched to a gene: 8. The CDR3 spans 15 residues. Used for diagnoses were clinical symptoms, serum thyroxine and TRAb, thyroid ultrasound and orbital computed tomography. This chain uses TRBV12-3 or TRBV12-4 with TRBJ2-3; 8 nucleotides line up with TRBD1. The receptor comes from a man aged 25 to 40 with Graves' hyperthyroidism. Sequencing was carried out using blood. This CDR3 reads CASSLRQGWTDTQYF. CDR3 in DNA: TGTGCCAGCAGCCTACGACAGGGGTGGACAGATACGCAGTATTTT.